These 18 T cell receptor beta chains share one sample of origin, sequenced in a study of blood T cell repertoires in COVID-19. The table came from immunoSEQ multiplex PCR; TCRdb's copy has only in-frame clones and leaves some out. The table has around 140,000 clones, roughly 84% seen once. The specimen sequenced was peripheral blood. Receptors were obtained from a man between 60 and 70 years old with active or convalescent COVID-19.

The rearrangement joins TRBV29-1 to TRBJ1-2, with D possibly matching TRBD1 (5 bases). This CDR3 comprises 12 residues. The germline V and J ends were trimmed by 7 bases and 3 bases, with 12 bases remaining between them. CDR1 and CDR2 (germline): SQVTM, ANQGSEA. The CDR3 here is CSAPDRYYGYTF. For the CDR3, the DNA is TGCAGCGCCCCCGACAGATACTATGGCTACACCTTC.

As regards this clone: Sequence at one end of the junction differs from germline and may be a read error. The V call is TRBV7-7, the J call TRBJ2-1, with D unresolved. The germline gives CDR1 SSHAT, CDR2 FNYEAQ (reference sequence). The CDR3 loop spans 13 amino acids. The CDR3 sequence is CASSSPGLSEQFF. In DNA form, the CDR3 reads TGTGCTAGCAGCTCTCCGGGTCTATCTGAGCAGTTCTTC.

CDR3 amino acids: CASSYRTGPEAFF. CDR3 nucleotide sequence: TGTGCCAGCAGTTACAGGACAGGACCTGAAGCTTTCTTT. The chain has TRBV6-5 and TRBJ1-1; 7 bases agree with TRBD1. This CDR3 contains 13 residues. Trimming cost V 2 bases and J 6 bases; bases outside gene matches: 3. Germline V gene lookup returns CDR1 MNHEY and CDR2 SVGAGI.

This clone came up many times. This chain uses TRBV4-1 with TRBJ2-7, with 7 bases matching TRBD1. The V gene's germline CDR1 is MGHRA and CDR2 YSYEKL. Trimming took 0 bases from V and 5 from J; bases not matched to a gene: 16. The CDR3 spans 18 residues. The CDR3: CASSQEGLGKQGRNEQYF. In nucleotides, the CDR3 is TGCGCCAGCAGCCAAGAAGGTTTGGGAAAACAGGGGAGAAACGAGCAGTACTTC.

This chain connects TRBV24-1 to TRBJ2-1, with D perhaps TRBD2 (7 bases). CDR1 is KGHDR, CDR2 SFDVKD, per germline. The CDR3 is 14 residues long. V lost 4 bases and J 8 bases, leaving 14 bases between the germline ends. DNA for the CDR3: TGTGCCACCAGTGAAGGGGGGGCTTACGATGAGCAGTTCTTC. This sequence encodes CATSEGGAYDEQFF.

The V and J genes are TRBV30 and TRBJ2-1, with TRBD1 identical over 9 bases. This CDR3 is built from 15 residues. Germline V CDR1 and CDR2: GTSNPN, SVGIG (reference sequence). V shed 1 base, J shed 6 bases, and the junction held 7 bases outside the gene matches. The CDR3 DNA reads as TGTGCCTGGAGTGGTAAAGGGACAGGGCTCAATGAGCAGTTCTTC. It translates to CAWSGKGTGLNEQFF.

The chain combines TRBV6-5 with TRBJ1-1; tentatively, D is TRBD1 (5 bases). Trimming took 0 bases from V and 7 from J, leaving 12 bases between them. CDR1 and CDR2 from the germline V gene are MNHEY and SVGAGI. The CDR3 is made up of 14 amino acids. CDR3 nucleotides: TGTGCCAGCAGTTACTCTGTGGGGCGGTATGAAGCTTTCTTT. This codes for CASSYSVGRYEAFF.

The chain has TRBV7-2 and TRBJ1-2; D call uncertain. Per the germline V gene, CDR1 is SGHTA and CDR2 is FQGNSA. Trimming stripped 1 base from V and 7 bases from J, with 19 bases between. This CDR3 has 16 residues. The CDR3: CASSLVGVPRGLGYTF. The CDR3 DNA reads TGTGCCAGCAGCTTAGTCGGTGTGCCCAGAGGACTTGGCTACACCTTC.

The chain joins TRBV18 to TRBJ1-2; 7 positions agree with TRBD1. J was trimmed by 6 bases and V by 5 bases; bases with no gene match: 6. Germline-derived CDR1 and CDR2 are KGHSH and LQKENI. The CDR3 is made up of 13 amino acids. CDR3 bases: TGTGCCAGCTCAAATCTGACAGGGCATGGCTACACCTTC. Translated: CASSNLTGHGYTF.

This clone has only a few counts. V usage is TRBV11-3 and J usage is TRBJ2-2; 9 bases line up with TRBD2. Germline-derived CDR1 and CDR2 are SGHNT and YENEEA. The CDR3 loop spans 17 amino acids. V shed 5 bases, J shed 7 bases, and the junction held 14 bases outside the gene matches. This chain's CDR3 is CASSHATGTSFSGELFF. The CDR3, as DNA: TGTGCCAGCAGCCATGCGACCGGGACTAGCTTTAGCGGGGAGCTGTTTTTT. The variable domain in full, completed from reference TRBV11-3 and TRBJ2-2, reads EAGVVQSPRYKIIEKKQPVAFWCNPISGHNTLYWYLQNLGQGPELLIRYENEEAVDDSQLPKDRFSAERLKGVDSTLKIQPAELGDSAVYLCASSHATGTSFSGELFFGEGSRLTVL.

The chain employs TRBV3-1 (or the pseudogene TRBV3-2) and TRBJ2-1; D is unclear. The germline V gene has CDR1 LGHDT and CDR2 YNNKEL (reference sequence). The CDR3 is 13 residues long. V dropped 0 bases and J dropped 9 bases, with 9 bases sitting between them. CDR3 sequence: CASSQDRRSEQFF. The CDR3 DNA is TGTGCCAGCAGCCAAGATAGGAGAAGTGAGCAGTTCTTC.

V gene TRBV2 combines with J gene TRBJ1-5; 8 nucleotides line up with TRBD1. V lost 7 bases, J lost 3 bases, and 11 bases stayed unmatched. The CDR3 length is 16 residues. In germline, CDR1 is SNHLY, CDR2 FYNNEI. The CDR3 here is CASNRQGPLANQPQHF. CDR3 sequence (DNA): TGTGCCAGCAACCGACAGGGGCCCCTGGCCAATCAGCCCCAGCATTTT.

The gene calls are TRBV19 and TRBJ2-2, with D perhaps TRBD1 (6 bases). Trimming took off 5 bases at V and 4 bases at J, with 14 bases between the two ends. The CDR3 sequence is 15 residues long. The germline CDR1 and CDR2 sequences are LNHDA and SQIVND (reference sequence). DNA of the CDR3: TGTGCCAGTAGTGCCGACAGGCCGGGCACCGGGGAGCTGTTTTTT. Its protein is CASSADRPGTGELFF.

This clone was observed a single time. The gene calls are TRBV2 and TRBJ2-2; D is ambiguous. Germline V gene sequence: CDR1 SNHLY, CDR2 FYNNEI. V lost 6 bases and J lost 3, with 8 bases in between. This CDR3 region has 13 residues. CDR3 region: CASSTAYTGELFF. The CDR3 bases are TGTGCCAGCAGCACAGCATACACCGGGGAGCTGTTTTTT.

The rearrangement links TRBV5-1 to TRBJ1-4, with a weak D call TRBD1 (5 bases). The germline V gene encodes CDR1 SGHRS and CDR2 YFSETQ. The CDR3 loop spans 15 amino acids. Trimming removed 4 bases from V and 8 bases from J, with 18 bases in between. CDR3 protein: CASSPDRARGEKLFF. The CDR3, as DNA: TGCGCCAGCAGCCCTGACCGGGCCCGGGGGGAAAAACTGTTTTTT.

V is TRBV7-2 and J is TRBJ2-5, with 8 bases lining up with TRBD2. J was trimmed by 5 bases and V by 4 bases; bases with no gene match: 9. The CDR3 has 15 amino acids. Per germline, CDR1 SGHTA and CDR2 FQGNSA. CDR3 nucleotide sequence: TGTGCCAGCAGCTCCAGGGAAAGCGGGAGTGAGACCCAGTACTTC. Its protein product is CASSSRESGSETQYF.

This clone was counted a few times. The chain is built from TRBV6-5 and TRBJ1-2; 8 nucleotides align to TRBD1. The CDR3 contains 12 residues. J was trimmed by 8 bases and V by 6 bases; bases with no gene match: 5. The germline V gene encodes CDR1 MNHEY and CDR2 SVGAGI. Here the CDR3 reads CASSDRGTGYTF. The DNA for the CDR3 is TGTGCCAGCAGCGACAGGGGAACGGGCTACACCTTC.

V and J are TRBV11-3 and TRBJ1-1; D is undetermined. CDR3 length: 14 amino acids. Germline lookup yields CDR1 SGHNT and CDR2 YENEEA. Between the trimmed V and J ends, which lost 1 base and 3 bases, there was a span of 9 bases. The CDR3, as DNA: TGTGCCAGCAGCTTAGTAGTGGGCTACACTGAAGCTTTCTTT. Residues: CASSLVVGYTEAFF.